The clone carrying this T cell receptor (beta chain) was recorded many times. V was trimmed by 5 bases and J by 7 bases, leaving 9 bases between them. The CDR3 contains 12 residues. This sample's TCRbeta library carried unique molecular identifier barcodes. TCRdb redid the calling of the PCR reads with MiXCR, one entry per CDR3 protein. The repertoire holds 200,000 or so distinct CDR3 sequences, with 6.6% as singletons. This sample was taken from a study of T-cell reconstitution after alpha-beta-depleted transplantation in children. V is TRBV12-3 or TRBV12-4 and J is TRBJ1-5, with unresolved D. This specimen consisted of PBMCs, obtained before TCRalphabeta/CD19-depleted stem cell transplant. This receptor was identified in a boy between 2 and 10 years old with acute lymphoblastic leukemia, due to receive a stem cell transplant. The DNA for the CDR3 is TGTGCCAGCAGTCGCAATAGGCAGCCCCAGCATTTT. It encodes CASSRNRQPQHF.